This T cell receptor beta chain emerged from a study of technical replicates of blood from a handful of donors. This CDR3 comprises 15 residues. The V gene end was trimmed by 8 bases and the J gene end by 4 bases; junction bases not matched to a gene: 8. The germline CDR1 and CDR2 sequences are SGHDN and FVKESK. The data were produced by immunoSEQ multiplex PCR, yet TCRdb's version contains in-frame clones alone and is incomplete. Here the sample spans more than 75,000 clones, 93% being singletons. The sequencing input was T cells isolated from PBMCs. The genes are TRBV14 and TRBJ2-5; TRBD2 matches at 12 bases. The TCR was taken from a human donor in good health. CDR3 DNA: TGTGCCAGCGGGCTACTAGCGGGGGGTCGAGAGACCCAGTACTTC. This encodes CASGLLAGGRETQYF. The complete variable domain, with remaining parts taken from reference TRBV14 and TRBJ2-5, reads EAGVTQFPSHSVIEKGQTVTLRCDPISGHDNLYWYRRVMGKEIKFLLHFVKESKQDESGMPNNRFLAERTGGTYSTLKVQPAELEDSGVYFCASGLLAGGRETQYFGPGTRLLVL.